This TCR beta chain emerged from a study of T cell repertoires in cytomegalovirus infection. Turning to the study itself: Public signatures in TCR beta pointed to CMV infection and matching HLA type.

There are 13 residues in the CDR3. Trimming shortened V by 3 bases and J by 7 bases, and 12 bases separated the two germline ends. In germline, CDR1 is WNHNN, CDR2 SYGVQD (reference sequence). This clonotype occurred a few times. Its target is unknown. The study's findings and limits: People with CMV and the relevant HLA were identified by cumulative public TCR beta family frequency. HLA-C-restricted CMV-specific TCR beta clonotypes prevailed in the ex vivo response.

TCRdb analysed the reads with MiXCR anew, one entry per CDR3 protein. The sample shows about 740,000 distinct CDR3 sequences, under 40% of them seen only once. Sequenced input: PBMCs. This chain connects TRBV10-1 to TRBJ1-1; D not certain. The receptor was isolated from a human donor in good health (CMV status not recorded). Some clones in this sample may be carry-over from other donors' samples. CDR3 residues: CASSDFKYREAFF. The CDR3 coding sequence is TGCGCCAGCAGTGATTTTAAATATCGTGAAGCTTTCTTT.